The 23 T cell receptor beta chains reported below all come from one sample, sequenced in a study of control samples from healthy donors and cancer patients. Using immunoSEQ multiplex PCR, the repertoire was profiled, and TCRdb retains in-frame clones only, with some absent. The table shows some 80,000 clones, with over 85% occurring only once. Material: PBMCs. These receptors came from a woman in her fifties or sixties with head and neck cancer.

This chain uses TRBV11-2 with TRBJ2-5, with 7 nucleotides matching TRBD2. V trimming: 1 base; J trimming: 5 bases; junction bases outside the gene matches: 16. Germline CDR1 SGHAT, CDR2 FQNNGV. The CDR3 runs 18 residues. The DNA for the CDR3 is TGTGCCAGCAGCTTAGGGACTGTTGGGGGACTATCGCAGGAGACCCAGTACTTC. Its protein product is CASSLGTVGGLSQETQYF.

This chain links TRBV15 with TRBJ1-2; D might be TRBD1 (5 bases). The V end lost 0 bases, the J end lost 3 bases, and 11 bases lay between the germline ends. CDR1 is LNHNV and CDR2 is YYDKDF in the germline V gene (reference sequence). This CDR3 is built from 15 residues. The DNA for the CDR3 is TGTGCCACCAGCAGAGAAAGGGGCGCTGACTATGGCTACACCTTC. Amino acids: CATSRERGADYGYTF.

This clone occurred a few times. The rearrangement uses TRBV3-1 (or the pseudogene TRBV3-2) and TRBJ1-6; TRBD1 matches 9 bases. The V gene's germline CDR1 is LGHDT and CDR2 YNNKEL (reference sequence). V dropped 4 bases and J dropped 6; count of bases not matched to a gene: 4. The length of the CDR3 is 15 residues. CDR3 residues: CASSRGTGSNSPLHF. The CDR3 DNA reads as TGTGCCAGCAGCCGAGGGACAGGGAGTAATTCACCCCTCCACTTT.

This chain joins TRBV7-9 and TRBJ1-4; D gene ambiguous. The V and J ends lost 10 bases and 0 bases respectively, with 12 bases between them. CDR1 and CDR2 from the germline V gene are SEHNR and FQNEAQ (reference sequence). The CDR3 sequence is 14 residues long. The CDR3 is CATSDGATNEKLFF. DNA for the CDR3: TGTGCCACCTCGGATGGTGCAACTAATGAAAAACTGTTTTTT.

J is TRBJ1-3 and V is TRBV11-2; D gene ambiguous. V lost 5 bases and J 0 bases, leaving 11 bases between the germline ends. CDR1 and CDR2 (germline): SGHAT, FQNNGV. CDR3 size: 15 residues. The CDR3 nucleotides are TGTGCCAGCAGCCGTACCTCACCCTCTGGAAACACCATATATTTT. Its protein product is CASSRTSPSGNTIYF.

The J gene is TRBJ2-1, the V gene TRBV4-2, with TRBD2 matching over 8 bases. CDR1 and CDR2 (germline): LGHNA, YNFKEQ. This CDR3 is built from 17 residues. J lost 6 bases, V lost 4 bases, and 14 bases had no gene match. The CDR3 sequence is CASSPSGGTSSTNEQFF. In DNA form, the CDR3 reads TGTGCCAGCAGCCCGTCGGGGGGGACTAGTAGTACCAATGAGCAGTTCTTC.

V gene TRBV30 combines with J gene TRBJ2-5, with D maybe TRBD2 (5 bases). Per germline, CDR1 GTSNPN and CDR2 SVGIG (reference sequence). CDR3 length: 15 amino acids. V was pared by 2 bases and J by 2 bases, with 15 bases between. In DNA form, the CDR3 reads TGTGCCTGGAGTTCCTACGGACTGGTACAAGAGACCCAGTACTTC. Protein product: CAWSSYGLVQETQYF.

The rearrangement links TRBV12-2 to TRBJ2-1; the table's D call TRBD2 went unverified against the DNA. TRBV12-2 is classified as a pseudogene. The CDR3 extends over 17 amino acids. CDR3 loop: CASRPLGSELHYNEQFF. The CDR3 coding sequence is TGTGCAAGTCGCCCGCTTGGTAGCGAACTACACTACAATGAGCAGTTCTTC.

The rearrangement uses TRBV6-1 and TRBJ1-3, with 9 bases aligning to TRBD1. The length of the CDR3 is 17 residues. The germline V gene has CDR1 MNHNS and CDR2 SASEGT. The trim removed 2 bases at V and 1 base at J, leaving 6 bases unmatched. CDR3: CASSELRDRGSGNTIYF. The CDR3 region has the DNA TGTGCCAGCAGTGAACTCCGCGACAGGGGGTCTGGAAACACCATATATTTT.

The CDR3 DNA is TGTGCCAGCAGCGGGGAGGCACTTAACTATGGCTACACCTTC. This codes for CASSGEALNYGYTF. This chain uses TRBV5-5 with TRBJ1-2; D call uncertain. The CDR3 contains 14 residues. Germline values: CDR1 SGHKS, CDR2 YYEKEE (reference sequence). V was shortened by 4 bases and J by 1 base, with 11 bases between the two germline ends.

The V gene is TRBV5-1, the J gene TRBJ2-7; 7 bases fit TRBD1. The V and J ends lost 3 bases and 0 bases, in that order; junction bases with no gene match: 3. CDR1 and CDR2 (germline): SGHRS, YFSETQ. The CDR3 contains 14 residues. CDR3 loop: CASSSGDSSYEQYF. The CDR3 region has the DNA TGCGCCAGCAGCTCCGGGGACAGCTCCTACGAGCAGTACTTC. The full variable domain, its missing parts supplied by reference TRBV5-1 and TRBJ2-7, is KAGVTQTPRYLIKTRGQQVTLSCSPISGHRSVSWYQQTPGQGLQFLFEYFSETQRNKGNFPGRFSGRQFSNSRSEMNVSTLELGDSALYLCASSSGDSSYEQYFGPGTRLTVT.

V gene TRBV20-1 combines with J gene TRBJ1-1, with a tentative D call TRBD1 (5 bases). V lost 3 bases, J lost 7 bases, and 9 bases lay in between. Germline loops: CDR1 DFQATT, CDR2 SNEGSKA (reference sequence). The CDR3 is 11 amino acids. The CDR3 bases are TGCAGTGCTAGGGACACAGTTGAAGCTTTCTTT. This sequence encodes CSARDTVEAFF.

The chain is built from TRBV7-2 and TRBJ1-2; no clear D gene. Germline CDR1 and CDR2: SGHTA and FQGNSA. V gave up 1 base and J gave up 6 bases, with 15 bases separating them. This CDR3 comprises 15 residues. CDR3 amino acids: CASSLGQAILNGYTF. CDR3 coding DNA: TGTGCCAGCAGCTTAGGGCAGGCGATCCTCAATGGCTACACCTTC.

V gene TRBV4-2 combines with J gene TRBJ2-1, with D possibly TRBD2 on 5 matching bases. Germline CDR1 LGHNA, CDR2 YNFKEQ. CDR3 length: 13 residues. Trimming took 4 bases from V and 3 from J, leaving 7 bases between them. The CDR3 protein is CASSPTSYNEQFF. CDR3 DNA: TGTGCCAGCAGCCCTACTAGCTACAATGAGCAGTTCTTC.

The rearrangement joins TRBV5-5 to TRBJ2-5, with D possibly being TRBD2 (6 bases). Between the trimmed V and J ends, which lost 0 bases and 5 bases, there was a span of 8 bases. The CDR3 has 13 amino acids. CDR1 is SGHKS, CDR2 YYEKEE, per germline (reference sequence). The CDR3 sequence is CASSLGLAETQYF. The CDR3 DNA is TGTGCCAGCAGCTTGGGCCTAGCGGAGACCCAGTACTTC.

The V and J genes are TRBV27 and TRBJ2-7; D call uncertain. Per the germline V gene, CDR1 is MNHEY and CDR2 is SMNVEV (reference sequence). The CDR3 covers 14 residues. V was trimmed by 5 bases and J by 2 bases, leaving 13 bases between them. CDR3 sequence reads: CASSMQDGAYEQYF. The CDR3 DNA is TGTGCCAGCAGTATGCAAGACGGAGCCTACGAGCAGTACTTC.

The chain is built from TRBV2 and TRBJ1-3; no clear D gene. CDR1 is SNHLY, CDR2 FYNNEI, per germline. This CDR3 has 15 amino acids. V shed 3 bases and J shed 0 bases, with 9 bases lying between them. CDR3 region: CASSEVVSSGNTIYF. In DNA, the CDR3 is TGTGCCAGCAGTGAGGTTGTGAGCTCTGGAAACACCATATATTTT.

V gene TRBV7-9 combines with J gene TRBJ2-5, with D tentatively TRBD2 (5 bases). V was pared by 2 bases and J by 3 bases, with 22 bases between. Germline assignment: CDR1 SEHNR and CDR2 FQNEAQ (reference sequence). The CDR3 extends over 18 amino acids. The CDR3 nucleotides are TGTGCCAGCAGCTTATTTATGGGTTTCGCGCGGGTGGAAGAGACCCAGTACTTC. Amino acids: CASSLFMGFARVEETQYF.

The chain employs TRBV28 and TRBJ2-1, with 14 bases that match TRBD2. This CDR3 has 17 residues. Per germline, CDR1 MDHEN and CDR2 SYDVKM. V lost 2 bases, J lost 6 bases, and 6 bases stayed unmatched. The CDR3 bases are TGTGCCAGCAGTTTACTCCCGGGACTAGCGGGAGTCAATGAGCAGTTCTTC. Translation gives CASSLLPGLAGVNEQFF.

In nucleotides, the CDR3 is TGTGCCACCAGTGATTCTCCAGGGACGGGGAGACAAGAGACCCAGTACTTC. It codes for CATSDSPGTGRQETQYF. The chain joins TRBV24-1 to TRBJ2-5, with D perhaps given as TRBD1 or TRBD2 (5 bases each). V lost 2 bases to trimming and J lost 2 bases, with 17 bases between them. The CDR3 loop spans 17 amino acids. Germline V gives CDR1 KGHDR, CDR2 SFDVKD.

V usage is TRBV9 and J usage is TRBJ1-1; D unresolved. The ends were cut back, 0 bases at V and 1 base at J, with 7 bases in the middle. The CDR3 covers 14 residues. Germline CDR1 reads SGDLS; CDR2 reads YYNGEE. For the CDR3, the DNA is TGTGCCAGCAGCGTAGGGGAGGGGAACACTGAAGCTTTCTTT. Translation gives CASSVGEGNTEAFF.

The chain couples TRBV29-1 to TRBJ1-1; TRBD1 matches 7 bases. Looked up from germline, CDR1 is SQVTM and CDR2 is ANQGSEA. V trimming: 6 bases; J trimming: 3 bases; junction bases outside the gene matches: 22. The CDR3 extends over 18 amino acids. The DNA for the CDR3 is TGCAGCGTCACAACCCCGACCCCCAGGGGGAGCTTCGACACTGAAGCTTTCTTT. Its protein is CSVTTPTPRGSFDTEAFF.

The rearrangement links TRBV7-4 to TRBJ2-1; TRBD1 matches at 9 bases. Germline assignment: CDR1 SGHVT and CDR2 SQSDAQ. The J segment lost 7 bases and the V segment lost 3 bases, leaving 16 bases of the junction unmatched. CDR3 length equals 18 residues. The CDR3 sequence: CASSLPSNPGTGLNEQFF. CDR3 bases: TGTGCCAGCAGCTTGCCTTCAAACCCCGGGACAGGGCTTAATGAGCAGTTCTTC.